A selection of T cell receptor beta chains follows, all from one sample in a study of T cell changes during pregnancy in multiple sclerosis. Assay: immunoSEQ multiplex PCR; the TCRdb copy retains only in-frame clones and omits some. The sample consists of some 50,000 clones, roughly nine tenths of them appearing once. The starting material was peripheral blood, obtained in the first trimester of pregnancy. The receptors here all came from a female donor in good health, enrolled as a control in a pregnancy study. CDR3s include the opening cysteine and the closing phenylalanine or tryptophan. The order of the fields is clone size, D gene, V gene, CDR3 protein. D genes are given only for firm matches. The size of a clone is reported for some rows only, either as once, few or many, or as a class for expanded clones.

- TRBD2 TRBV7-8 CASSLEAGTSGYNEQFF
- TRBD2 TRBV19 CASSLLPGLAGGPDEQYF
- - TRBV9 CASSVGLVHPDNEQFF
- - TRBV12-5 CASGFGTGNTEAFF
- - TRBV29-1 CSVPDGGGRTEAFF
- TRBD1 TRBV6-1 CASSRTGDGNTIYF
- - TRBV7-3 CASSLLGGGTYNEQFF
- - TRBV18 CASSPRGYEQYF
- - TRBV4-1 CASSQVGQAGEPQHF
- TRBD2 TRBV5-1 CASSLGRGGTDTQYF
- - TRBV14 CASSQDPTGGVAGGYTF
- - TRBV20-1 CSSSTNEKLFF
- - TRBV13 CASSLPTREQFF
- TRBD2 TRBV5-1 CASSSPGGVGDTQYF
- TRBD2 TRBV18 CASSPPMAGGLYEQFF
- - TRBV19 CASRLVGGQLSGANVLTF
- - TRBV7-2 CASSPEASGPMGPREQYF
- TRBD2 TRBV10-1 CASSDGGAYNEQFF
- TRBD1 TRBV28 CASSDGQGNQPQHF
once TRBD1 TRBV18 CASPHPGQGAGGSPGDTQYF
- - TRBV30 CAWSERLVLNEQFF
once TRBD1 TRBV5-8 CASTLWTGKETQYF
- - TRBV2 CASSETQYSNQPQHF